This T cell receptor beta chain originates from a study of TIL therapy for anti-PD-1-resistant metastatic lung cancer. The wider study: Median tumor mutation burden was 1.5 mutations per megabase.

The immunoSEQ assay was v3. Only in-frame clones appear in the TCRdb table, and some are missing; sequencing was by immunoSEQ multiplex PCR. Here the sample spans 25,000 to 35,000 clones, about 80% being singletons. Time point reported: pre-treatment sample, taken before nivolumab and TIL therapy. The length of the CDR3 is 15 residues. CDR1 is MNHNS, CDR2 SASEGT, per germline. After removal of 6 bases from V and 6 bases from J, the junction contained 11 bases not matched to a gene. The clonotype comes from a woman between 30 and 85 years old with non-small cell lung cancer. The chain recombines TRBV6-1 with TRBJ1-5, with TRBD1 identical over 7 bases. Sequences were derived from blood, sampled at baseline. The CDR3 region is CASRVPGTAGQPQHF. CDR3 coding DNA: TGTGCCAGCAGGGTACCCGGGACAGCGGGTCAGCCCCAGCATTTT.